This entry lists 2 T cell receptor beta chains sequenced from one sample in a study of shared clonotypes between healthy human individuals. Profiled with immunoSEQ multiplex PCR; TCRdb holds only in-frame clones, not every one. The table shows about 2.4 million clones, with just over 90% occurring only once. The sample taken for sequencing was naive CD4+ T cells sorted from blood. Regarding subset: CD45RA+ positively selected. Every receptor here comes from a man between 18 and 35 years old in good health.

The gene calls are TRBV7-9 and TRBJ1-1, with a weak D call TRBD1 (6 bases). The CDR3 runs 14 residues. V lost 10 bases, J lost 4 bases, and 19 bases lay in between. Germline CDR1 reads SEHNR; CDR2 reads FQNEAQ (reference sequence). In DNA, the CDR3 is TGTGCCACAACAATTCACGAAGGGGGCACTGAAGCTTTCTTT. Its protein product is CATTIHEGGTEAFF.

For this clone: Other DNA sequences in this sample translate to the same CDR3. The CDR3 coding sequence is TGTGCCAGCAGCTTAGGGGGTTCCTACAATGAGCAGTTCTTC. This sequence encodes CASSLGGSYNEQFF. The chain joins TRBV7-2 to TRBJ2-1; D not certain. V shed 1 base and J shed 1 base, with 5 bases lying between them. Germline V gene data show CDR1 as SGHTA and CDR2 as FQGNSA. The CDR3 length is 14 residues.